The clone carrying this T cell receptor beta chain was observed a handful of times. The germline V gene has CDR1 KGHDR and CDR2 SFDVKD. The CDR3 sequence is 12 residues long. The V end lost 2 bases, the J end lost 2 bases, and 2 bases lay between the germline ends. The data were taken from a study of blood T cells in healthy people across ages. Primers used in a second PCR of roughly 6 to 11 cycles were a sample-barcoded 5' primer and a J-beta primer mix. Carrying 12 random nucleotides, a template-switch adaptor labeled each individual cDNA molecule. TCRdb re-analysed the 5' RACE reads in MiXCR, keeping a single row per CDR3 protein. The data hold about 1,400,000 distinct CDR3 sequences, with around two fifths observed a single time.

The TCR was taken from a woman in her late teens or twenties in good health. J is TRBJ2-5 and V is TRBV24-1; no reliable D call. Sequencing input: blood. CDR3 loop: CATSDWQETQYF. The CDR3 DNA reads TGTGCCACCAGTGATTGGCAAGAGACCCAGTACTTC.